The 8 T cell receptor beta chains reported below all come from one sample, sequenced in a study of beta chain bispecific antibodies for T cell cancers. These receptors' targets are unknown. Blood mononuclear cells were expanded for 2 to 3 days using either OKT3 anti-CD3 antibody or CD3/CD28 beads. TCRdb redid the calling of the 5' RACE reads with MiXCR, one entry per CDR3 protein. The data contain tens of thousands of distinct CDR3 sequences, about 2% of them singletons. Regarding the study as a whole: Anti-TRBV12 exposure, compared with anti-CD19, reduced the TRBV12-3 proportion of TRBV signal by more than 98%. Normal T cells contributed less of the targeted TRBV signal than the leukemia cells did.

The material was healthy donor T cells cultured with leukemia cells, obtained from a culture containing a bispecific antibody targeting TCR Vbeta12. The receptors come from a human donor in good health. Some clones in this sample may be carry-over from other donors' samples.

Many counts were recorded for this clonotype. This rearrangement joins TRBV4-2 to TRBJ2-3; 7 bases are a match to TRBD2. Germline lookup yields CDR1 LGHNA and CDR2 YNFKEQ. The CDR3 length is 15 residues. V lost 0 bases to trimming and J lost 1 base; unmatched junction nucleotides: 1. For the CDR3, the DNA is TGTGCCAGCAGCCAAGAGAGCGGGGGCACAGATACGCAGTATTTT. This translates into CASSQESGGTDTQYF.

This clonotype was seen ten or more times. The chain links TRBV29-1 to TRBJ2-1, with 11 bases matching TRBD2. Germline loops: CDR1 SQVTM, CDR2 ANQGSEA. This CDR3 region has 14 residues. The V and J ends lost 4 bases and 4 bases, in that order; junction bases with no gene match: 3. The CDR3: CSVVSSGGYNEQFF. CDR3 DNA: TGCAGCGTTGTATCTAGCGGGGGGTACAATGAGCAGTTCTTC.

This clonotype has at least ten counts. The gene calls are TRBV19 and TRBJ1-1; a possible D gene is TRBD1 (5 bases). The germline V gene has CDR1 LNHDA and CDR2 SQIVND (reference sequence). This CDR3 has 14 residues. Trimming took 5 bases from V and 1 from J, leaving 11 bases between them. The CDR3 region has the DNA TGTGCCAGTAGTCTCCGGGACGCGAACACTGAAGCTTTCTTT. The encoded protein is CASSLRDANTEAFF.

In its sample, this clonotype ranks as medium-sized. This chain uses TRBV4-2 with TRBJ2-7; D ambiguous. Trimming removed 1 base at V and 7 bases at J, with 8 bases between. CDR3 length: 12 amino acids. Germline V lookup: CDR1 LGHNA, CDR2 YNFKEQ. The CDR3 DNA reads TGTGCCAGCAGCCAAGCCGGTAGTGAGCAGTACTTC. Translating gives CASSQAGSEQYF.

By share, this clonotype counts as medium-sized. This chain connects TRBV5-5 to TRBJ2-7; TRBD1 agrees at 9 bases. The CDR3 covers 13 residues. Trimming took 5 bases from V and 5 from J; bases not matched to a gene: 5. Germline CDR1 SGHKS, CDR2 YYEKEE (reference sequence). Here the CDR3 reads CASRTTGGDEQYF. The CDR3 DNA follows: TGTGCCAGCAGGACGACAGGGGGTGACGAGCAGTACTTC.

At least ten counts were recorded for this clonotype. The chain is built from TRBV3-1 and TRBJ2-5, with 13 bases fitting TRBD2. CDR1 is LGHDT and CDR2 is YNNKEL in the germline V gene (reference sequence). This CDR3 contains 16 residues. V shed 4 bases, J shed 0 bases, and the junction held 2 bases outside the gene matches. In DNA, the CDR3 is TGTGCCAGCAGCCCCGGACTAGCGGGGGACCAAGAGACCCAGTACTTC. Residues: CASSPGLAGDQETQYF.

There are many counts of this clonotype. The chain employs TRBV7-9 and TRBJ2-2; D remains unclear. CDR3 length equals 14 residues. Trimming removed 1 base at V and 0 bases at J, with 3 bases between. Germline CDR1 is SEHNR and CDR2 is FQNEAQ (reference sequence). The CDR3 DNA follows: TGTGCCAGCAGCTTAGGGTCGAACACCGGGGAGCTGTTTTTT. This translates into CASSLGSNTGELFF.

This clonotype was counted ten times or more. This rearrangement joins TRBV27 to TRBJ2-7, with D maybe TRBD2 (6 bases). The V end lost 8 bases, the J end lost 7 bases, and 9 bases lay between the germline ends. Germline values: CDR1 MNHEY, CDR2 SMNVEV (reference sequence). There are 10 residues in the CDR3. The chain's CDR3 is CASGDSEQYF. CDR3 nucleotides: TGTGCCAGCGGGGACTCGGAGCAGTACTTC.